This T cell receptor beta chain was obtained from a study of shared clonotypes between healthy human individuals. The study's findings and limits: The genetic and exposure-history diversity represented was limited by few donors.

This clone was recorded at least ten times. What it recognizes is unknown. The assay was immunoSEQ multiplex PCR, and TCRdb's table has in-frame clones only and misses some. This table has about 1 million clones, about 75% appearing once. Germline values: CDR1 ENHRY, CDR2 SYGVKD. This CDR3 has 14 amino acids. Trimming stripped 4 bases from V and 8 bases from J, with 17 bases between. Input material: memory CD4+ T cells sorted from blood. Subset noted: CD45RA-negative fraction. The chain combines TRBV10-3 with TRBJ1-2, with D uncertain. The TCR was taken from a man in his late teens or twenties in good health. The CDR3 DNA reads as TGTGCCATCAGTGTTGGGAAGGCCACGGGGGGCTACACCTTC. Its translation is CAISVGKATGGYTF.